This T cell receptor beta chain was retrieved from a study of molecular identifiers for immune sequencing clone quantification (dated by TCRdb to 2017 to 2018). About the full investigation: For a replicate experiment, RNA from 20,000 or 100,000 naive CD8 T cells was divided into five aliquots, and four of the five aliquots were sequenced. The study was a methods study using CD8 T cells to benchmark molecular-identifier clustering-based TCR repertoire sequencing (MIDCIRS) and TCR RNA copy counting.

Receptor amplification or capture employed PCR. Sequencing took place on an Illumina HiSeq 4000. Bulk TCR libraries were made following a previously described method, with the TCR primers given in Table S5. Purification of total RNA was performed with the Qiagen AllPrep DNA/RNA kit. Before any analysis, reads coming from multiple sequencing runs of the same library were combined into one pool. Under the source paper's analysis protocol: Reads were retained only if an exact TCR constant sequence was present, and the retained reads were trimmed to 150 nt and grouped according to their 12-nt molecular barcodes. Reads inside each barcode group were sub-clustered using a 15% Levenshtein threshold, and a quality-weighted consensus sequence was constructed for each RNA molecule. Non-functional sequences were filtered out, along with any lower-count sequence sitting one edit away from another sequence. On the basis of fitting two negative binomial distributions, barcode sub-clusters with fewer than 20% of the maximum read count were discarded. Starting from the raw public reads, TCRdb applied fastp trimming at Q25, assembled clones with MiXCR and retained in-frame beta chains. Each entry merges the rows of one CDR3 protein and shows their most common DNA and genes. For this entry, the V and J calls and clone size follow TCRdb and not the study's own pipeline. The sample table contains 250,000 to 400,000 distinct CDR3 sequences; only one count was recorded for about 20% of them. In total, the top ten clones hold 0.81% of the sample.

The V end loses 3 bases and the J end loses 3 bases, and a stretch of 16 bases separates them. Spanning cysteine to phenylalanine, the CDR3 consists of 15 amino acids. Only the CDR3 portion is preserved as DNA: 45 bases, with reading frame beginning at the first base. The germline V gene encodes CDR1 SQVTM and CDR2 ANQGSEA. This clonotype was counted at least ten times. Its cognate antigen has yet to be identified. No base-level quality is on record; no much larger clone is a single base apart. Libraries of naive CD8 T cells were built from anywhere between about 20,000 and 1,000,000 sorted cells, with 10%, 30% or 50% of the purified RNA used. On a BD FACSAria II, naive CD8 T cells were FACS-sorted as CD8+CD4-CCR7+CD45RA+ and collected into RLT Plus buffer. Detection sensitivity was tested by spiking Jurkat RNA equal to roughly ten TCR copies' worth into samples containing roughly 17,000-1,000,000 naive CD8 T cells. Enrichment of CD8 T cells was done with RosetteSep CD8+ T Cell Enrichment Cocktail plus Ficoll-Paque, and ACK red cell lysis came afterward.

Results and caveats for the whole study, not just this receptor: Spiked-in Jurkat TCR RNA (10 copies' worth), which is not part of the donor repertoire, was contained in the naive libraries. Modeling gave about 3.3 recovered TCR RNA copies per cell versus around 10 by digital PCR, implying about 30% capture efficiency. In CMV-specific effector cells, over 97% of molecules were held by clones above 20 RNA copies, whereas under 1% of molecules were held by such clones in naive cells. When barcode sub-clustering was left out, chimeric consensus sequences inflated TCR diversity, with chimeras reaching as high as 47%. The sizes of highly expanded clones could end up underestimated when identical TCR molecules share a barcode. Even against a background of about a million naive CD8 T cells, spiked-in Jurkat TCR RNA amounting to a single cell's worth was reported to be detectable.

The sequence was obtained from a human donor in good health. Some libraries in this study had Jurkat cell RNA spiked in. The sequenced sample was naive CD8+ T cells from blood, with Jurkat cell RNA spiked in. In the paper's terms, the cell subset or site label means: FACS-sorted CD8+CD4-CCR7+CD45RA+ naive T cells. This chain is built from TRBV29-1 and TRBJ2-3, with an unclear D gene assignment. The DNA sequence is as follows: TGCAGCGTTGAGGATACGGGTATCTTGACAGATACGCAGTATTTT. It translates as CSVEDTGILTDTQYF.